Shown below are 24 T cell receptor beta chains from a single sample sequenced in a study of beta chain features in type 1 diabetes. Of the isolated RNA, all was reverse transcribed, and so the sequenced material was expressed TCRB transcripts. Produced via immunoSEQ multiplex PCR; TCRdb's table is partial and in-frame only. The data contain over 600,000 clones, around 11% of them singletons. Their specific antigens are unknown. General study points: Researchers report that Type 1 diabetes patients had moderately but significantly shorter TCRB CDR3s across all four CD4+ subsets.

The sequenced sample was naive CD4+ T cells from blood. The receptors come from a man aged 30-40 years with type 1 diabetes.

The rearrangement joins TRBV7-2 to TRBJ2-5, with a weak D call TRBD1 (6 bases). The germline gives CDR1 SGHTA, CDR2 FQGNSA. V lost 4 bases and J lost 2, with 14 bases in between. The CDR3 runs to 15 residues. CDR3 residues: CASSWATGQQETQYF. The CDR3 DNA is TGTGCCAGCAGCTGGGCGACAGGCCAACAAGAGACCCAGTACTTC.

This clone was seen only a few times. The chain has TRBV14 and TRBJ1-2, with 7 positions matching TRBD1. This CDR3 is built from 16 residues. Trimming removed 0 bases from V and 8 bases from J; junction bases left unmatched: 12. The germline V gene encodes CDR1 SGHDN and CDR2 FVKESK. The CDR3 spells CASSQDSTTGIWGYTF. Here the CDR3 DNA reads TGTGCCAGCAGCCAAGATTCTACGACAGGGATATGGGGCTACACCTTC. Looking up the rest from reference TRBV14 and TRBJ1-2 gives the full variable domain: EAGVTQFPSHSVIEKGQTVTLRCDPISGHDNLYWYRRVMGKEIKFLLHFVKESKQDESGMPNNRFLAERTGGTYSTLKVQPAELEDSGVYFCASSQDSTTGIWGYTFGSGTRLTVV.

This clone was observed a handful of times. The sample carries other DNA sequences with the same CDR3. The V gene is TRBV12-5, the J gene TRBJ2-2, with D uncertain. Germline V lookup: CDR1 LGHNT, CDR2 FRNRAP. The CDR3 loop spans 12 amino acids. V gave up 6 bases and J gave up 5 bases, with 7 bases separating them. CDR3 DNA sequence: TGTGCTAGTGGCCTGGATACCGGGGAGCTGTTTTTT. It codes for CASGLDTGELFF.

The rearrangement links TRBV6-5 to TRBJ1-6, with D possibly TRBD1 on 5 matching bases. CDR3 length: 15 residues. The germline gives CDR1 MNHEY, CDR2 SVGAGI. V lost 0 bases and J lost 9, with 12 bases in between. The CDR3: CASSYSSGGSSPLHF. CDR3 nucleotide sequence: TGTGCCAGCAGTTACTCAAGTGGGGGGAGTTCACCCCTCCACTTT.

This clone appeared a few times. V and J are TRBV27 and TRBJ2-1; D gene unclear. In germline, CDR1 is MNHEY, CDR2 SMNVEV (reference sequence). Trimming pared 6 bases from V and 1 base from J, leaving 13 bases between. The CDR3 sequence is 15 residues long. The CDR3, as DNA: TGTGCCAGCAGCCCCAAGGGTAAATCCTACAATGAGCAGTTCTTC. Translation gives CASSPKGKSYNEQFF.

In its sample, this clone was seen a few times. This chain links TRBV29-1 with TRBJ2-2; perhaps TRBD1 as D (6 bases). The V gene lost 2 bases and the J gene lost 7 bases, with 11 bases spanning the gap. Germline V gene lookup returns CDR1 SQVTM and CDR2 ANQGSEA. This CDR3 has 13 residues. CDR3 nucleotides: TGCAGCGTTGAAAGCCAGGGGAACGGGGAGCTGTTTTTT. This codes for CSVESQGNGELFF.

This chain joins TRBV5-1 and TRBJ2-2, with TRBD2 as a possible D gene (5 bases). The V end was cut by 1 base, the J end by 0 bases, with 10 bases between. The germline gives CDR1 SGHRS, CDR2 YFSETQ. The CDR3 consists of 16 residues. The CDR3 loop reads CASSLYGLANTGELFF. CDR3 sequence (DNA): TGCGCCAGCAGCTTGTATGGACTCGCGAACACCGGGGAGCTGTTTTTT.

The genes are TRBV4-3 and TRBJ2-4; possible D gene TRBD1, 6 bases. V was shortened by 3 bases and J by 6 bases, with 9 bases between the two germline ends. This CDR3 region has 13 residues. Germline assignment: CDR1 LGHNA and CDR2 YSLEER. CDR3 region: CASSHQDRNIQYF. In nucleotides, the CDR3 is TGCGCCAGCAGCCATCAGGACAGAAACATTCAGTACTTC.

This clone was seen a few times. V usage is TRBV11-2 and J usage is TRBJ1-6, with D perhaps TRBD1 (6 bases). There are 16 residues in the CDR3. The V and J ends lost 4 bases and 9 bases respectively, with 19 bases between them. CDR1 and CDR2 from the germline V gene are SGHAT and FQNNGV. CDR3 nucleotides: TGTGCCAGCAGCTCCCTGAGGACAGATCAAAGTTCACCCCTCCACTTT. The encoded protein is CASSSLRTDQSSPLHF.

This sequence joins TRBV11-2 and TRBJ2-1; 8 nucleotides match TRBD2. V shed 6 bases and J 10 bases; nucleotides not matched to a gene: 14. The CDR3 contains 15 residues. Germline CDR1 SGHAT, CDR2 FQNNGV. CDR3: CASRIGRGAIREQFF. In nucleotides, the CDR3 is TGTGCCAGCAGAATCGGGCGGGGGGCTATTCGAGAGCAGTTCTTC.

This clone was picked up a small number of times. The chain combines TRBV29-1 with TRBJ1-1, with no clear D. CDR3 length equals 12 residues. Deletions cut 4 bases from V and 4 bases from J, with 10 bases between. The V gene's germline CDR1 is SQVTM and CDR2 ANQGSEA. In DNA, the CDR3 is TGCAGCGTTGGTTGGGAGGGCACTGAAGCTTTCTTT. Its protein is CSVGWEGTEAFF.

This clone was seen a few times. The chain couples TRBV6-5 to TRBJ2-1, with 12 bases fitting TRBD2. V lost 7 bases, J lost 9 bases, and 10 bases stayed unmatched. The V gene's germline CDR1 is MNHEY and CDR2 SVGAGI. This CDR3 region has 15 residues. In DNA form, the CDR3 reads TGTGCCAGCATTCAACTAGCGGGGGGTCAGGGTGAGCAGTTCTTC. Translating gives CASIQLAGGQGEQFF.

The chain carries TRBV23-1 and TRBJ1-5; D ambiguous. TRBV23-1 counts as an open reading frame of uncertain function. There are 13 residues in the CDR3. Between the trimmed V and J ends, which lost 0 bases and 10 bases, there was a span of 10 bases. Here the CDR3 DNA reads TGCGCCAGCAGTCAATCGTGGAGGGTACCCCAGCATTTT. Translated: CASSQSWRVPQHF.

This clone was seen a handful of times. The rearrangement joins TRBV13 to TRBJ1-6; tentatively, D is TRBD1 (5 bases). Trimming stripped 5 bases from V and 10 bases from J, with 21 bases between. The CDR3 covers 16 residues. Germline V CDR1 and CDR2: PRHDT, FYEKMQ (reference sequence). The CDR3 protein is CASSKDQGLSGSPLHF. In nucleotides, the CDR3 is TGTGCCAGCAGCAAAGACCAGGGCTTATCTGGGTCACCCCTCCACTTT.

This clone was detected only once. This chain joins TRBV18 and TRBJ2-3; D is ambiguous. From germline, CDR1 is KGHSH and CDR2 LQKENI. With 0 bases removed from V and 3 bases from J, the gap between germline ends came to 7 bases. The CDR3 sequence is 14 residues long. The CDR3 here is CASSPPGITDTQYF. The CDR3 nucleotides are TGTGCCAGCTCACCACCAGGGATTACAGATACGCAGTATTTT.

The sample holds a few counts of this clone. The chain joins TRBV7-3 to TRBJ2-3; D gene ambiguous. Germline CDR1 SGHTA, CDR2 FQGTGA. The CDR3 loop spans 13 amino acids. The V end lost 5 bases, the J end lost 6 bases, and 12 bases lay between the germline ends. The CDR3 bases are TGTGCCAGCAGCCCAGCCCCAAAGGATACGCAGTATTTT. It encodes CASSPAPKDTQYF.

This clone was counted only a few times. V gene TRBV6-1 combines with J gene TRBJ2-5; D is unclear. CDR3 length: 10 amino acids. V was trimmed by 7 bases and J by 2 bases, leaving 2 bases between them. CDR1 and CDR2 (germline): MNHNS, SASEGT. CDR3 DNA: TGTGCCAGCACTCAAGAGACCCAGTACTTC. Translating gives CASTQETQYF.

CDR3 amino acids: CASSEWEGQGSYNEQFF. The CDR3 DNA is TGTGCCAGCAGTGAATGGGAGGGACAGGGGTCCTACAATGAGCAGTTCTTC. The V call is TRBV25-1, the J call TRBJ2-1, with 10 bases matching TRBD1. The CDR3 contains 17 residues. V lost 1 base and J lost 1; bases outside the gene matches: 4. CDR1 is MGHDK, CDR2 SYGVNS, per germline.

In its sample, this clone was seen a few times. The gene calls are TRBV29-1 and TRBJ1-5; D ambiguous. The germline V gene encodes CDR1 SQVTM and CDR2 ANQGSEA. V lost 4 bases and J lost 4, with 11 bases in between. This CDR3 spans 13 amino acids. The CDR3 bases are TGCAGCGTTGGAGGTGGCCTTAATCAGCCCCAGCATTTT. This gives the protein CSVGGGLNQPQHF.

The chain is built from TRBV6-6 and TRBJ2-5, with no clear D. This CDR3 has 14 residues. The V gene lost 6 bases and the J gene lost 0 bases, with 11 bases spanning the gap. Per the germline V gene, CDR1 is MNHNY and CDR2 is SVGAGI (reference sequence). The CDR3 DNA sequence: TGTGCCAGCAGGCCTGCCCGTGACCAAGAGACCCAGTACTTC. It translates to CASRPARDQETQYF.

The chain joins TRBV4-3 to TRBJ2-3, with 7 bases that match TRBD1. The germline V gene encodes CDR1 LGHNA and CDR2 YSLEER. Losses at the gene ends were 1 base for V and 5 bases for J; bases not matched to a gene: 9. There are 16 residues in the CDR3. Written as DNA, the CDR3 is TGCGCCAGCAGCCAAGCGATGGGGACAGCCCTAGATACGCAGTATTTT. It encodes CASSQAMGTALDTQYF.

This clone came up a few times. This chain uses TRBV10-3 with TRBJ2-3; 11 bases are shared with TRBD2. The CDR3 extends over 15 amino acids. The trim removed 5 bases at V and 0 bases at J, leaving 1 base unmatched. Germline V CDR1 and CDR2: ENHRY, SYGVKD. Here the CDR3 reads CAISWTSGSTDTQYF. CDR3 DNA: TGTGCCATCAGTTGGACTAGCGGGAGCACAGATACGCAGTATTTT.

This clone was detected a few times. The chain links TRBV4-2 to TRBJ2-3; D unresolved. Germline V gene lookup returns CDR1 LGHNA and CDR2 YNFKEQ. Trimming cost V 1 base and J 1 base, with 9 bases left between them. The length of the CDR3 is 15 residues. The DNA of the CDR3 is TGTGCCAGCAGCCAAGGGAAGGCAGGCACAGATACGCAGTATTTT. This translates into CASSQGKAGTDTQYF.

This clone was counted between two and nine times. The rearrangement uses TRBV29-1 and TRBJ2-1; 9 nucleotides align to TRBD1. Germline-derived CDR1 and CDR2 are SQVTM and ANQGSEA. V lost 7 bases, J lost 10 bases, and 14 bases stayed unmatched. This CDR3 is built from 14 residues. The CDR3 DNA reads TGCAGCGGCAGAGGGGACAGGGTTTACGGAGAGCAGTTCTTC. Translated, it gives CSGRGDRVYGEQFF.